These T cell receptor beta chains were read from a single sample in a study of human T cells and chemical hapten exposure. Using its own MiXCR run on the RACE reads, TCRdb lists one record per CDR3 protein. The data show over 100,000 distinct CDR3 sequences, 11% seen once. The sample consisted of whole blood, taken in connection with sensitization to the hapten diphenylcyclopropenone (DPC). Source of these receptors: a woman aged 45-65 years with alopecia areata. Some clones in this sample may be carry-over from other donors' samples. Both conserved end residues are part of each CDR3. D genes are given only for firm matches. Expanded clones get a size class; other rows say once, few or many, or leave the size out.

V gene: TRBV12-3/TRBV12-4; clone size: many; D gene: NA; J gene: TRBJ2-3; CDR3 DNA: TGTGCCAGCAGTTACCGGGGCACAGATACGCAGTATTTT; CDR3 protein: CASSYRGTDTQYF
V gene: TRBV27; clone size: NA; D gene: NA; J gene: TRBJ2-2; CDR3 DNA: TGTGCCAGCAGTTTAGCGGCCGGGGAGCTGTTTTTT; CDR3 protein: CASSLAAGELFF
V gene: TRBV6-1; clone size: NA; D gene: NA; J gene: TRBJ2-3; CDR3 DNA: TGTGCCAGCAGATCCGGGACTCAGGGCCCAGATACGCAGTATTTT; CDR3 protein: CASRSGTQGPDTQYF
V gene: TRBV2; clone size: few; D gene: NA; J gene: TRBJ2-3; CDR3 DNA: TGTGCCAGCAGAAGTGGGGGGATGGCGCAGTATTTT; CDR3 protein: CASRSGGMAQYF
V gene: TRBV9; clone size: many; D gene: NA; J gene: TRBJ2-1; CDR3 DNA: TGTGCCAGCAGCGTAGGGGGCGGGATGGACGCCAATGAGCAGTTCTTC; CDR3 protein: CASSVGGGMDANEQFF
V gene: TRBV20-1; clone size: many; D gene: TRBD2; J gene: TRBJ2-1; CDR3 DNA: TGCAGTGCTAGTCGGGGGGGTTGGGAGCAGTTCTTC; CDR3 protein: CSASRGGWEQFF
V gene: TRBV5-1; clone size: NA; D gene: TRBD1; J gene: TRBJ1-2; CDR3 DNA: TGCGCCAGCAGCGAAGGGACAGCTTCAAATAACTATGGCTACACCTTC; CDR3 protein: CASSEGTASNNYGYTF
V gene: TRBV12-3/TRBV12-4; clone size: few; D gene: TRBD1; J gene: TRBJ1-1; CDR3 DNA: TGTGCCAGCAGTTTTGGGACAGGGTGGAACACTGAAGCTTTCTTT; CDR3 protein: CASSFGTGWNTEAFF
V gene: TRBV27; clone size: few; D gene: NA; J gene: TRBJ2-7; CDR3 DNA: TGTGCCAGCAGTTACGGGACACCGCCCGGGGCTTACGAGCAGTACTTC; CDR3 protein: CASSYGTPPGAYEQYF
V gene: TRBV7-9; clone size: few; D gene: NA; J gene: TRBJ1-1; CDR3 DNA: TGTGCCAGCAGCTTAATACAGTCGAACACTGAAGCTTTCTTT; CDR3 protein: CASSLIQSNTEAFF
V gene: TRBV5-1; clone size: NA; D gene: NA; J gene: TRBJ2-3; CDR3 DNA: TGCGCCAGCAGCTCAGACTGGGGGGCGGGAGATACGCAGTATTTT; CDR3 protein: CASSSDWGAGDTQYF
V gene: TRBV18; clone size: many; D gene: TRBD1; J gene: TRBJ1-2; CDR3 DNA: TGTGCCAGCTCACCCGGGGACAGGGGGACTTATGGCTACACCTTC; CDR3 protein: CASSPGDRGTYGYTF
V gene: TRBV30; clone size: few; D gene: TRBD2; J gene: TRBJ2-3; CDR3 DNA: TGTGCCTTCACCAGGACTAGCGGGAGGTGCGCAGATACGCAGTATTTT; CDR3 protein: CAFTRTSGRCADTQYF
V gene: TRBV5-5; clone size: many; D gene: TRBD1; J gene: TRBJ2-5; CDR3 DNA: TGTGCCAGCAGCCGGGGACAGGGAGGGACCCAGTACTTC; CDR3 protein: CASSRGQGGTQYF
V gene: TRBV10-2; clone size: NA; D gene: NA; J gene: TRBJ2-1; CDR3 DNA: TGCGCCAGCGGTAGCGGACGTATTGGCAATGAGCAGTTCTTC; CDR3 protein: CASGSGRIGNEQFF
V gene: TRBV12-3/TRBV12-4; clone size: NA; D gene: NA; J gene: TRBJ2-4; CDR3 DNA: TGTGCCAGCAGTTTAGGGTCAGGGCTAGCCAAAAACATTCAGTACTTC; CDR3 protein: CASSLGSGLAKNIQYF
V gene: TRBV5-4; clone size: many; D gene: TRBD2; J gene: TRBJ2-1; CDR3 DNA: TGTGCCAGCAGCGGGGCTAGCGGCAGCTCCTACAATGAGCAGTTCTTC; CDR3 protein: CASSGASGSSYNEQFF
V gene: TRBV12-3/TRBV12-4; clone size: few; D gene: NA; J gene: TRBJ1-1; CDR3 DNA: TGTGCCAGCAGTCCACGACGGAACACTGAAGCTTTCTTT; CDR3 protein: CASSPRRNTEAFF
V gene: TRBV9; clone size: NA; D gene: NA; J gene: TRBJ2-3; CDR3 DNA: TGTGCCAGCAGCGTAGATCACCGAACTAGCACAGATACGCAGTATTTT; CDR3 protein: CASSVDHRTSTDTQYF
V gene: TRBV9; clone size: few; D gene: TRBD2; J gene: TRBJ2-3; CDR3 DNA: TGTGCCAGCAGTCCAGAGACAGCGGGAGCCGATACGCAGTATTTT; CDR3 protein: CASSPETAGADTQYF
V gene: TRBV28; clone size: NA; D gene: TRBD1; J gene: TRBJ2-6; CDR3 DNA: TGTGCCAGCAGCCGGAGGACAGGGCAAACTGGGGCCAACGTCCTGACTTTC; CDR3 protein: CASSRRTGQTGANVLTF
V gene: TRBV14; clone size: many; D gene: NA; J gene: TRBJ2-7; CDR3 DNA: TGTGCCAGCAGCCCAAGCGGCAGCTACGAGCAGTACTTC; CDR3 protein: CASSPSGSYEQYF
V gene: TRBV5-4; clone size: few; D gene: NA; J gene: TRBJ2-7; CDR3 DNA: TGTGCCAGCAGCCCCAACCCACCCGTGAGCTCCTACGAGCAGTACTTC; CDR3 protein: CASSPNPPVSSYEQYF